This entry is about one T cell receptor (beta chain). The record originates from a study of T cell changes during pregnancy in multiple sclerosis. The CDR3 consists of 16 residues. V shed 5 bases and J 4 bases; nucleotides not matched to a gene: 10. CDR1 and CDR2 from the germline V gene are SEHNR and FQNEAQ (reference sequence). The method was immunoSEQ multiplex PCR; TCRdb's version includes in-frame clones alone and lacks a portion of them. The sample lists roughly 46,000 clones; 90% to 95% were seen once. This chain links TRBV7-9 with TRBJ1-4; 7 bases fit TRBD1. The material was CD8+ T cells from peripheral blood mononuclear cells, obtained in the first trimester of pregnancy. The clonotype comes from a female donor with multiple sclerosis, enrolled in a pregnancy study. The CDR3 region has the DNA TGTGCCAGCAGCCCCTCCCCGGGACAGATTAATGAAAAACTGTTTTTT. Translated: CASSPSPGQINEKLFF.